This paragraph reports one T cell receptor (beta chain). Clones were sequenced by immunoSEQ multiplex PCR, and TCRdb holds only the in-frame ones, with some missing. This sample has 75,000 to 95,000 clones; nearly 90% occur once, and the top ten carry around 6%. The data were taken from a study of control samples from healthy donors and cancer patients. With 6 bases removed from V and 3 bases from J, the gap between germline ends came to 10 bases. Germline CDR1 and CDR2: SGHDN and FVKESK. The CDR3 extends over 13 amino acids. J is TRBJ2-3 and V is TRBV14; no firm D call. Sequenced sample: blood. The TCR was taken from a woman aged 45-59 years in good health. The CDR3 bases are TGTGCCAGCAGGTCCCAGACGACAGATACGCAGTATTTT. Its translation: CASRSQTTDTQYF.